These T cell receptor beta chains were read from a single sample in a study of control samples from healthy donors and cancer patients. Measured with immunoSEQ multiplex PCR; TCRdb has only the in-frame clones, and not every one. The table lists around 190,000 clones. Sequencing used blood. These receptors originate from a woman aged 25 to 39 in good health. Each CDR3 is given with its conserved first and last residue. The order of the fields is D gene, V gene, J gene, CDR3 DNA, CDR3 protein. The D gene is left open where the match is weak.

TRBD1	TRBV7-2	TRBJ2-2	TGTGCCAGCAACCCAGGGGGCGGCGGGGAGCTGTTTTTT	CASNPGGGGELFF
.	TRBV29-1	TRBJ1-1	TGCAGCGTTCGGTTGTTAGTTAAGTTAGCTTTCTTT	CSVRLLVKLAFF
TRBD2	TRBV6-5	TRBJ2-7	TGTGCCAGCAGTTACGAGCGGGGGCCTTCCTACGAGCAGTACTTC	CASSYERGPSYEQYF
TRBD2	TRBV9	TRBJ2-1	TGTGCCAGCAGCTCAGGACTAGCGGGGGGTCCATACAATGAGCAGTTCTTC	CASSSGLAGGPYNEQFF
.	TRBV7-2	TRBJ1-5	TGTGCCAGCAGCTTAGCCGCAGGGGGCAATCAGCCCCAGCATTTT	CASSLAAGGNQPQHF
.	TRBV12-5	TRBJ1-2	TGTGCTAGTGGTTTTGACAGATACTATGGCTACACCTTC	CASGFDRYYGYTF
TRBD1	TRBV18	TRBJ2-2	TGTGCCAGCTACTCAGGGGGCGCATCGACCGGGGAGCTGTTTTTT	CASYSGGASTGELFF
.	TRBV7-3	TRBJ1-1	TGTGCCAGCCATTCGGGGGGGAGCCTCTCTATGAACACTGAAGCTTTCTTT	CASHSGGSLSMNTEAFF
.	TRBV2	TRBJ1-6	TGTGCCAGCCGGGAGCGGTCGTTGTCTCCCCTCCACTTT	CASRERSLSPLHF
.	TRBV19	TRBJ1-5	TGTGCCAGTAGTCAAGTCCCCAGAGATCAGCCCCAGCATTTT	CASSQVPRDQPQHF
.	TRBV6-5	TRBJ1-5	TGTGCCAGCAGTTACTCAGTGAACGAAAATCAGCCCCAGCATTTT	CASSYSVNENQPQHF
.	TRBV5-1	TRBJ1-1	TGCGCCAGCAGCTTGGCCGTCTCCACAGGCTCGGGAGCTTTCTTT	CASSLAVSTGSGAFF
.	TRBV5-4	TRBJ1-2	TGTGCCAGCAGCTTGAAGAAGGAAGGCCCCTATGGCTACACCTTC	CASSLKKEGPYGYTF
.	TRBV9	TRBJ2-7	TGTGCCAGCAGCGTAGGTGTGGGGGGGCCCGAGCAGTACTTC	CASSVGVGGPEQYF
TRBD1	TRBV14	TRBJ1-5	TGTGCCAGCAGCCAAGATACCCCGGACAGGGAAGGATATCAGCCCCAGCATTTT	CASSQDTPDREGYQPQHF
.	TRBV4-1	TRBJ2-1	TGCGCCAGCAGCCAAGATGGGGGCACCTACAATGAGCAGTTCTTC	CASSQDGGTYNEQFF
.	TRBV5-1	TRBJ1-2	TGCGCCAGCAGCTTGACCGGGCCGGGTGGCTACACCTTC	CASSLTGPGGYTF
.	TRBV5-1	TRBJ1-2	TGCGCCAGCAGCTTGGCCGGACAGAACTATGGCTACACCTTC	CASSLAGQNYGYTF